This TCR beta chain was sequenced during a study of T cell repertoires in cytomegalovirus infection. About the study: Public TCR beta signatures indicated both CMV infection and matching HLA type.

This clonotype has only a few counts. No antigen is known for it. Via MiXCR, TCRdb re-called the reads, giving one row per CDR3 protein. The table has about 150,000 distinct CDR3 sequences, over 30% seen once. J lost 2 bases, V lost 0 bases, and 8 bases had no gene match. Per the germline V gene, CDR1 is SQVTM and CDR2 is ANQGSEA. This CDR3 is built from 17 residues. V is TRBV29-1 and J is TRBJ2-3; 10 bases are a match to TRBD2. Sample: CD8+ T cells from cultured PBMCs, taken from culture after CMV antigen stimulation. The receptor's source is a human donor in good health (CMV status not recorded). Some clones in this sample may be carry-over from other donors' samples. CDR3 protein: CSVEDPLAGAPTDTQYF. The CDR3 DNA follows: TGCAGCGTTGAAGATCCCCTAGCGGGGGCCCCCACAGATACGCAGTATTTT.